This passage covers 21 T cell receptor beta chains from one sample sequenced in a study of regulatory T cells in long-lasting Graves disease. With iRepertoire HTBI primers and Arm-PCR of CDR3 regions, TCR beta libraries were built. MiXCR, applied by TCRdb to the multiplex PCR reads, yields one record per CDR3 protein. Seen here are about 610,000 distinct CDR3 sequences, around 16% observed once, and the top ten hold approximately 12%. The time point: newly diagnosed GD, antithyroid drugs for less than 3 months. PBMC RNA served as the TCR library source. The data also belong to a second study, concerning T cells in Graves' hyperthyroidism and ophthalmopathy.

The sequenced sample was peripheral blood mononuclear cells (PBMCs), obtained at new diagnosis, from a patient treated with antithyroid drugs. These receptors originate from a man aged 18 to 30 with Graves disease.

This clonotype showed up many times. This rearrangement joins TRBV2 to TRBJ2-3; 10 bases are a match to TRBD2. The trim removed 6 bases at V and 2 bases at J, leaving 8 bases unmatched. This CDR3 comprises 16 residues. Germline loops: CDR1 SNHLY, CDR2 FYNNEI. The chain's CDR3 is CASRRTSGRYTDTQYF. CDR3 DNA sequence: TGTGCCAGCAGGAGGACTAGCGGCCGCTACACAGATACGCAGTATTTT.

In its sample, this clonotype was seen a few times. V is TRBV4-1 and J is TRBJ2-7; possibly TRBD2 for D (7 bases). The ends were cut back, 2 bases at V and 3 bases at J, with 8 bases in the middle. This CDR3 is 13 amino acids long. In germline, CDR1 is MGHRA, CDR2 YSYEKL. CDR3 region: CASSQRGGYEQYF. The CDR3 DNA reads TGCGCCAGCAGCCAAAGGGGGGGCTACGAGCAGTACTTC.

The chain uses TRBV4-1 and TRBJ1-5; the match to TRBD1 covers 12 bases. Per the germline V gene, CDR1 is MGHRA and CDR2 is YSYEKL. The CDR3 has 15 amino acids. V lost 3 bases and J lost 7; bases outside the gene matches: 4. CDR3 DNA sequence: TGCGCCAGCAGCCAGTGGGACAGGGGGCAACAGCCCCAGCATTTT. Encoded protein: CASSQWDRGQQPQHF.

This chain connects TRBV6-2 or TRBV6-3 to TRBJ2-1, with D unresolved. The V gene lost 5 bases and the J gene lost 0 bases, with 14 bases spanning the gap. The germline V gene encodes CDR1 MNHEY and CDR2 SVGEGT. The CDR3 runs to 16 residues. CDR3: CASSEYWAASYNEQFF. CDR3 DNA: TGTGCCAGCAGTGAATACTGGGCGGCCTCCTACAATGAGCAGTTCTTC.

This chain uses TRBV4-1 with TRBJ2-7; TRBD1 matches 10 bases. V was pared by 4 bases and J by 2 bases, with 8 bases of the junction left unmatched. Germline V CDR1 and CDR2: MGHRA, YSYEKL. The CDR3 length is 16 residues. CDR3 DNA: TGCGCCAGCAGCCTCTCCGGGACAGGGGAGGCCTACGAGCAGTACTTC. Protein: CASSLSGTGEAYEQYF.

This clonotype was seen at least ten times. The V gene is TRBV6-9, the J gene TRBJ2-7, with D possibly being TRBD2 (5 bases). Germline assignment: CDR1 MNHGY and CDR2 SVAAGI. With 4 bases removed from V and 4 bases from J, the gap between germline ends came to 14 bases. The CDR3 runs 14 residues. The CDR3 is CASSLRESYYEQYF. CDR3 coding DNA: TGTGCCAGCAGTTTAAGGGAGTCGTATTACGAGCAGTACTTC.

This clonotype occurred many times. The CDR3 DNA reads TGTGCCAGCTCAGGGCGACAGGGAGATCCCCAGCATTTT. Its protein is CASSGRQGDPQHF. This rearrangement joins TRBV18 to TRBJ1-5; 7 bases align to TRBD1. V lost 5 bases to trimming and J lost 10 bases; unmatched junction nucleotides: 8. The CDR3 consists of 13 residues. Germline values: CDR1 KGHSH, CDR2 LQKENI.

This clonotype was counted ten times or more. The genes are TRBV5-1 and TRBJ1-3; tentatively, D is TRBD1 (6 bases). The germline V gene encodes CDR1 SGHRS and CDR2 YFSETQ. Trimming cost V 0 bases and J 9 bases, with 7 bases left between them. The CDR3 has 12 residues. The CDR3 loop is CASSLEGGTIYF. The CDR3 DNA is TGCGCCAGCAGCTTGGAAGGGGGCACCATATATTTT. The full variable domain, completed using reference TRBV5-1 and TRBJ1-3, is KAGVTQTPRYLIKTRGQQVTLSCSPISGHRSVSWYQQTPGQGLQFLFEYFSETQRNKGNFPGRFSGRQFSNSRSEMNVSTLELGDSALYLCASSLEGGTIYFGEGSWLTVV.

The CDR3 coding sequence is TGTGCCAGCAGCGTAGCGGGACAGGGGTATGGCTACACCTTC. Protein product: CASSVAGQGYGYTF. This chain uses TRBV9 with TRBJ1-2, with 10 bases aligning to TRBD1. CDR1 is SGDLS and CDR2 is YYNGEE in the germline V gene. The junction had 1 base not matched to a gene; V was cut back by 0 bases and J by 5 bases. The CDR3 has 14 amino acids.

In this sample, this clonotype turned up many times. This sequence joins TRBV20-1 and TRBJ2-7; TRBD2 matches 15 bases. The germline gives CDR1 DFQATT, CDR2 SNEGSKA (reference sequence). Trimming cost V 2 bases and J 6 bases; bases outside gene matches: 8. This CDR3 region has 16 residues. The CDR3 DNA is TGCAGTGCTAGAAGAGGGACTAGCGGGAGGACGGGCGAGCAGTACTTC. Translating gives CSARRGTSGRTGEQYF.

Comments on this clonotype: Likely a read error: the CDR3 ends without its conserved phenylalanine or tryptophan. The rearrangement uses TRBV20-1 and TRBJ1-2; TRBD1 is a possible D gene (5 bases). Trimming removed 3 bases at V and 4 bases at J, with 12 bases between. CDR3 length: 13 amino acids. Germline CDR1 reads DFQATT; CDR2 reads SNEGSKA (reference sequence). The CDR3, as DNA: TGCAGTGCTAGTCCCCCGGGGCTCTATGGCTACACCTCC. Its translation: CSASPPGLYGYTS.

This clonotype was seen a handful of times. The J gene is TRBJ1-1, the V gene TRBV29-1; weak D call: TRBD1 (5 bases). The CDR3 is 12 amino acids. CDR1 is SQVTM, CDR2 ANQGSEA, per germline. V was cut by 7 bases and J by 4 bases, with 13 bases left in between. Here the CDR3 DNA reads TGCAGCGAACCGGGGGGGGGCACTGAAGCTTTCTTT. Protein: CSEPGGGTEAFF.

The chain joins TRBV5-1 to TRBJ2-5, with D unclear. The germline V gene has CDR1 SGHRS and CDR2 YFSETQ. CDR3 length: 13 amino acids. The V and J ends lost 2 bases and 5 bases respectively, with 10 bases between them. CDR3 in amino acids: CASSFDPQETQYF. CDR3 coding DNA: TGCGCCAGCAGCTTCGATCCCCAGGAGACCCAGTACTTC.

The V gene is TRBV5-1, the J gene TRBJ2-5; no reliable D call. Germline V gene data show CDR1 as SGHRS and CDR2 as YFSETQ. Trimming stripped 0 bases from V and 0 bases from J, with 12 bases between. The CDR3 is 16 residues long. The chain's CDR3 is CASSLAVQSYQETQYF. CDR3 sequence (DNA): TGCGCCAGCAGCTTGGCAGTGCAATCGTACCAAGAGACCCAGTACTTC. Based on the CDR3 plus reference TRBV5-1 and TRBJ2-5, the full variable domain is KAGVTQTPRYLIKTRGQQVTLSCSPISGHRSVSWYQQTPGQGLQFLFEYFSETQRNKGNFPGRFSGRQFSNSRSEMNVSTLELGDSALYLCASSLAVQSYQETQYFGPGTRLLVL.

This clonotype was counted between two and nine times. CDR3: CASSQDWSALTDTQYF. The CDR3 DNA follows: TGCGCCAGCAGCCAAGATTGGTCGGCGCTCACAGATACGCAGTATTTT. The chain links TRBV4-1 to TRBJ2-3, with D hard to call. The V and J ends lost 0 bases and 2 bases respectively, with 12 bases between them. Looked up from germline, CDR1 is MGHRA and CDR2 is YSYEKL. The CDR3 consists of 16 residues.

This clonotype was counted a few times. The gene calls are TRBV30 and TRBJ1-2; 12 nucleotides line up with TRBD1. The CDR3 is made up of 15 amino acids. V gave up 6 bases and J gave up 6 bases; unmatched junction bases: 11. CDR1 is GTSNPN and CDR2 is SVGIG in the germline V gene (reference sequence). Here the CDR3 reads CACLSPGQGAHGYTF. The CDR3 DNA sequence: TGTGCCTGCCTCTCTCCGGGACAGGGGGCTCATGGCTACACCTTC.

This clonotype was counted between two and nine times. V and J are TRBV29-1 and TRBJ2-5, with 8 bases matching TRBD1. From germline, CDR1 is SQVTM and CDR2 ANQGSEA. J gave up 4 bases and V 3 bases, and 13 bases lay outside the gene matches. CDR3 length equals 16 residues. CDR3 in amino acids: CSVEPWEQGGGETQYF. The CDR3 bases are TGCAGCGTTGAGCCTTGGGAACAGGGGGGTGGAGAGACCCAGTACTTC.

This clonotype was picked up a small number of times. This chain joins TRBV19 and TRBJ2-1, with 9 bases identical to TRBD2. Germline values: CDR1 LNHDA, CDR2 SQIVND (reference sequence). Unmatched junction bases numbered 3, after V lost 4 bases and J lost 5 bases. The CDR3 is 14 residues long. DNA for the CDR3: TGTGCCAGTAGTACTAGCGGGGCTAACAATGAGCAGTTCTTC. Translation: CASSTSGANNEQFF.

The table lists this clonotype with a few counts. The chain combines TRBV27 with TRBJ2-7; 9 nucleotides line up with TRBD2. The CDR3 runs 14 residues. Germline CDR1 MNHEY, CDR2 SMNVEV (reference sequence). Unmatched junction bases numbered 5, after V lost 6 bases and J lost 2 bases. CDR3 loop: CASSRTSVPYEQYF. The CDR3 nucleotides are TGTGCCAGCAGCCGGACTAGCGTCCCCTACGAGCAGTACTTC.

This clonotype was detected a few times. This sequence joins TRBV5-6 and TRBJ2-3; 8 bases align to TRBD1. The CDR3 runs 16 residues. V lost 4 bases to trimming and J lost 1 base; unmatched junction nucleotides: 8. Germline V gives CDR1 SGHDT, CDR2 YYEEEE. The CDR3 nucleotides are TGTGCCAGCAGCCCGACTCCGGGACAGGGCACAGATACGCAGTATTTT. Its protein product is CASSPTPGQGTDTQYF.

The CDR3 protein is CASSSGGNTYNEQFF. The CDR3 DNA reads TGTGCCAGCTCCTCTGGGGGGAACACCTACAATGAGCAGTTCTTC. This chain joins TRBV6-4 and TRBJ2-1, with D possibly being TRBD2 (6 bases). V lost 8 bases and J lost 2, with 16 bases in between. CDR3 length equals 15 residues. Germline CDR1 and CDR2: MRHNA and SNTAGT.